Detailed here is one T cell receptor (beta chain). Its matching antigen is unknown. This sample was included in a study of CD8+ T cells in alopecia areata. Study-wide results and limits: Compared with normal scalp, lesional scalp had higher clonality and more expanded CD8+ clones. Between patients, shared TCR sequences were less clear than in mice. This was possibly due in part to HLA diversity in the patient population. Sequences from scalp samples also cover resident alphabeta T cells of normal skin.

cDNA reverse transcribed from extracted RNA served as the sequencing template. Data came from immunoSEQ multiplex PCR; TCRdb stores just in-frame clones and leaves some out. This sample has over 150,000 clones; more than 50% occur once, and the top ten carry nearly 5%. The J segment lost 2 bases and the V segment lost 3 bases, leaving 12 bases of the junction unmatched. Germline V gives CDR1 LNHDA, CDR2 SQIVND (reference sequence). The CDR3 runs 17 residues. Sequencing was done on a sample of CD8+ T cells sorted from blood. The chain links TRBV19 to TRBJ2-7; 8 bases align to TRBD1. The receptor's source is a human donor in good health. The CDR3, as DNA: TGTGCCAGTAGTATGAGTTTCGAAGGACAGGGTGCCTACGAGCAGTACTTC. Translation: CASSMSFEGQGAYEQYF.